The text below deals with one TCR beta chain. No antigen is known for it. Germline lookup yields CDR1 SNHLY and CDR2 FYNNEI. This CDR3 spans 14 amino acids. V dropped 9 bases and J dropped 4; count of bases not matched to a gene: 9. This entry is derived from a study of response to subunit inactivated influenza vaccine. Study conclusions and caveats: After each seasonal influenza vaccination, few new T cells are recruited, the authors suggested.

TCRdb reprocessed the RT-PCR reads with MiXCR, giving one entry per CDR3 protein. Of hundreds of thousands of distinct CDR3 sequences listed, approximately 14% are singletons. J is TRBJ2-3 and V is TRBV2, with 8 bases aligning to TRBD2. The clonotype was recovered from a man aged 45-65 years who received an inactivated influenza vaccine. The source material was PBMCs from blood, sampled 11 to 12 days after vaccination. The CDR3 region is CARTREREPDTQYF. CDR3 DNA sequence: TGTGCCAGAACGAGGGAGCGGGAGCCAGATACGCAGTATTTT.